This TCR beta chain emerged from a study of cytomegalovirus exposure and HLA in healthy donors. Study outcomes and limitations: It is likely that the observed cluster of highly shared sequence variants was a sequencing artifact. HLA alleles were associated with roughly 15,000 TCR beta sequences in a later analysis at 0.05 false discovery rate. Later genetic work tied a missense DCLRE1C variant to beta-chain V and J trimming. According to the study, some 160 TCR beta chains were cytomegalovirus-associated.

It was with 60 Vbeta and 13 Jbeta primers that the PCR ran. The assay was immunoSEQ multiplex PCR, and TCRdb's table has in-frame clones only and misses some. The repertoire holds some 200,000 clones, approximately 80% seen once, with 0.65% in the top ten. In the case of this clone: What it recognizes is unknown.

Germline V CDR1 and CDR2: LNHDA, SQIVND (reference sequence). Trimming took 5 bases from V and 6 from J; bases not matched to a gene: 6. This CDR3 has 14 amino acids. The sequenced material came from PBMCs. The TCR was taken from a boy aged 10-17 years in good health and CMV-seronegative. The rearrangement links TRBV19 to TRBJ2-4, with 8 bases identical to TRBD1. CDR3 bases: TGTGCCAGTAGTCCCACCGGACAGGGAAACATTCAGTACTTC. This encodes CASSPTGQGNIQYF.